This T cell receptor (beta chain) appears in the sequencing data of a study of vaccination and CD4 T cells after COVID-19 (dated by TCRdb to 2021 to 2024). General notes on the study: Convalescent patients had a positive SARS-CoV-2 result on nasal swab PCR, and of these patients, some ten had mild disease and one had severe disease. Post-vaccine blood samples were obtained a median of about 77 days after the second vaccine dose, with a range of about 13 to 241 days. The spike-specific CD4+ TCR repertoire was compared before and after mRNA vaccination in about nine COVID-19 convalescent patients and a handful of infection-naive healthy vaccine recipients. Participants got two doses of the Pfizer-BioNTech BNT162b2 vaccine (n=8) or two doses of the Moderna mRNA-1273 vaccine (n=2). Post-COVID blood samples were collected from convalescent patients a median of around 96 days after diagnosis, with a range of roughly 30 to 170 days. Culture stimuli were overlapping spike peptide pools from SARS-CoV-2 and from the common cold coronaviruses HCoV-NL63, HCoV-OC43 and HCoV-229E. In control cultures, a CEFX viral epitope pool was used as positive control, an HIV-1 Nef peptide pool was used as negative control, or no peptide was added. Six males and four females were included in the convalescent cohort, with two Hispanic individuals, seven Caucasians, two Asians and one multiracial person represented.

Sample treatment or condition, as interpreted from the label and publication: roughly ten-day PBMC culture with coronavirus spike peptide pools or control peptides (ViraFEST assay). The study used the ViraFEST assay, which expanded antigen-specific T cells with peptide pools and then identified expanded clonotypes by TCR sequencing. Positive SARS-CoV-2 PCR tests in the convalescent patients dated from March to December 2020, before Alpha, Beta and Delta variants emerged in the United States. Each well held two million PBMCs cultured with around 9 ug/ml peptide pools in IMDM containing approximately 5% human AB serum and roughly 10 IU/ml IL-2. Half of the culture medium was replaced with fresh IL-2-containing medium on days 3 and 7. After 10 days of culture, CD4+ T cells were isolated by negative selection using the EasySep CD4+ T cell isolation kit. Ficoll-Paque Plus gradient centrifugation was used to isolate PBMCs from whole blood, and the isolated PBMCs were then either used fresh or cryopreserved at -140C. Each culture condition was generally run in triplicate wells.

The CDR3 starts with the cysteine, ends with the phenylalanine, and has 17 residues. Only CDR3 DNA is held: 51 bases, read in frame from base 1. The germline V gene (reference sequence) sets CDR1 to MNHEY and CDR2 to SMNVEV. V drops 5 bases and J drops 7 bases, leaving 21 bases in between. Receptor libraries were prepared by PCR. At the Johns Hopkins FTIC core, DNA from the cultured CD4+ T cells underwent TCR sequencing with the Oncomine TCR Beta short-read assay. The QIAamp micro DNA kit was used to extract genomic DNA from the cultured CD4+ T cells. Oncomine TCR Beta libraries from cultured CD4+ T cells were pooled using unique dual indexes and sequenced on an Illumina iSeq 100. In the source study's methods: Non-productive sequences were filtered out, and CDR3s that did not start with C, did not end with F or W, or were shorter than 7 amino acids were discarded. The MANAFEST web application was used to identify antigen-specific clonotypes by comparing peptide-stimulated wells against reference wells and other culture wells. To be called positive, a clone needed an FDR below 0.05, an odds ratio above 5, and a productive frequency above 0.1% in at least two of three replicate wells. A clonotype was classed as cross-reactive if the clonotype showed significant expansion both in SARS-CoV-2 spike wells and in at least one common cold coronavirus spike condition. Using R version 3.6.1, CDR3 homology was evaluated through Levenshtein distances (stringdist) along with unrooted phylogenetic trees (ape). Using fastp at Q25 and MiXCR, TCRdb reprocessed the public reads and kept productive beta chains. All rows with the same CDR3 protein become a single entry with the most common DNA and genes. These V and J calls originate from TCRdb's pipeline instead of the authors' own analysis. For this sample there are thousands of distinct CDR3 sequences; about 70% appear just once. Jointly, the top ten make up around 45% of the sample.

General conclusions and limits of the study: Of the vaccine-specific clones in convalescent patients, 304 of 307, or nearly all, reacted only to SARS-CoV-2 spike and did not cross-react with common cold coronaviruses. The median number of SARS-CoV-2-reactive clonotypes rose from around 22 after infection to around 40 after vaccination, but the change was not significant. Among the post-vaccine SARS-CoV-2-reactive clones in convalescent patients, a median roughly 85% showed up only after vaccination, which suggests vaccine-specific priming. Relatively few convalescent patients were included in the study, and early timepoints after natural infection were not analyzed.

A note on this clonotype: It has no known antigen specificity. The sample holds no much larger clone one base away, and base qualities are not on file.

The chain is encoded by TRBV27 joined to TRBJ1-6; confidence is insufficient to name the D gene. This sequence was found in a human donor who had recovered from COVID-19. Sequencing was carried out using CD4+ T cells from blood, cultured in vitro. The bases read TGTGCCAGCAGTCCTCCTGTAGGGCAGAAGAGGAATTCACCCCTCCACTTT. It translates to CASSPPVGQKRNSPLHF.